Sequencing of this T cell receptor beta chain was carried out in a study of technical replicates of blood from several donors. Only in-frame clones appear in the TCRdb table, and some are missing; sequencing was by immunoSEQ multiplex PCR. Of approximately 81,000 clones in the sample, around 96% are singletons; the top ten hold roughly 0.34%. The CDR3 spans 18 residues. The germline V gene encodes CDR1 SGHAT and CDR2 FQNNGV. V lost 0 bases, J lost 1 base, and 18 bases lay in between. Sequenced: T cells isolated from PBMCs. This receptor was obtained from a human donor in good health. The V and J genes are TRBV11-2 and TRBJ1-1; D unclear. CDR3: CASSLDRSVSSANTEAFF. The CDR3 nucleotides read TGTGCCAGCAGCTTAGATCGGAGTGTATCCTCAGCGAACACTGAAGCTTTCTTT.